The 26 T cell receptor beta chains reported below all come from one sample, sequenced in a study of beta chain features in type 1 diabetes. Expressed TCRB transcripts were sequenced after all isolated RNA was converted to cDNA. The table came from immunoSEQ multiplex PCR; TCRdb's copy has only in-frame clones and leaves some out. This repertoire shows around 430,000 clones, around 30% found once; its top ten account for around 0.065%. Input material: naive CD4+ T cells from blood. All receptors come from a man aged 18 to 35 in good health.

V gene TRBV29-1 combines with J gene TRBJ1-2; unclear D gene. The CDR3 consists of 12 residues. The ends were cut back, 4 bases at V and 8 bases at J, with 14 bases in the middle. Germline values: CDR1 SQVTM, CDR2 ANQGSEA. CDR3 sequence (DNA): TGCAGCGTTGGGTGGCGGGAGGAGGGCTACACCTTC. This gives the protein CSVGWREEGYTF.

V usage is TRBV29-1 and J usage is TRBJ2-1; TRBD1 might be the D (6 bases). Trimming shortened V by 5 bases and J by 9 bases, and 14 bases separated the two germline ends. Looked up from germline, CDR1 is SQVTM and CDR2 is ANQGSEA. This CDR3 comprises 12 residues. This CDR3 reads CSVTGQVGEQFF. CDR3 DNA: TGCAGCGTTACAGGGCAAGTAGGTGAGCAGTTCTTC.

Here the CDR3 DNA reads TGCGCCAGCAGCGGGACAGGGGCGGACTACGAGCAGTACTTC. Translating gives CASSGTGADYEQYF. The chain carries TRBV5-1 and TRBJ2-7; TRBD1 agrees at 10 bases. The CDR3 contains 14 residues. Germline-derived CDR1 and CDR2 are SGHRS and YFSETQ. Unmatched junction bases numbered 4, after V lost 4 bases and J lost 3 bases.

This clone was seen a few times. The gene calls are TRBV29-1 and TRBJ2-3; either TRBD1 or TRBD2 may fit D (6 bases each). The germline CDR1 and CDR2 sequences are SQVTM and ANQGSEA. The CDR3 extends over 13 amino acids. Trimming left V 7 bases short and J 5 bases short, with 16 bases between. The CDR3 bases are TGCAGCGCTGGAGGGGGAGGAGAAGATACGCAGTATTTT. This translates into CSAGGGGEDTQYF.

The chain joins TRBV7-2 to TRBJ2-3; the D is unclear. Looked up from germline, CDR1 is SGHTA and CDR2 is FQGNSA. CDR3 length equals 12 residues. V lost 3 bases, J lost 4 bases, and 5 bases lay in between. Written as DNA, the CDR3 is TGTGCCAGCAGCTTTCCCCCAGATACGCAGTATTTT. This sequence encodes CASSFPPDTQYF.

There are a few counts of this clone. The chain has TRBV29-1 and TRBJ2-2, with 8 positions matching TRBD2. In germline, CDR1 is SQVTM, CDR2 ANQGSEA. V lost 4 bases to trimming and J lost 8 bases; unmatched junction nucleotides: 9. The CDR3 length is 14 residues. The CDR3 reads CSVGSGRLKGELFF. The CDR3 region has the DNA TGCAGCGTTGGAAGCGGGAGACTGAAAGGGGAGCTGTTTTTT.

The chain recombines TRBV7-9 with TRBJ1-2, with D unclear. The germline V and J ends were trimmed by 7 bases and 0 bases, with 18 bases remaining between them. Germline assignment: CDR1 SEHNR and CDR2 FQNEAQ (reference sequence). The CDR3 runs to 16 residues. CDR3 coding DNA: TGTGCCAGCACCTTTTTGGTCCGGTCGACTAACTATGGCTACACCTTC. Translating gives CASTFLVRSTNYGYTF. Variable domain in full (rest from reference TRBV7-9 and TRBJ1-2): DTGVSQNPRHKITKRGQNVTFRCDPISEHNRLYWYRQTLGQGPEFLTYFQNEAQLEKSRLLSDRFSAERPKGSFSTLEIQRTEQGDSAMYLCASTFLVRSTNYGYTFGSGTRLTVV.

This chain links TRBV29-1 with TRBJ2-1, with D perhaps matching TRBD1 or TRBD2 (5 bases each). CDR1 SQVTM and CDR2 ANQGSEA come from the germline V gene. V was pared by 7 bases and J by 5 bases, with 12 bases between. The CDR3 extends over 12 amino acids. The CDR3 coding sequence is TGCAGCGAAGCACTAGGGGACAATGAGCAGTTCTTC. This translates into CSEALGDNEQFF.

This chain connects TRBV19 to TRBJ2-3; D ambiguous. V was trimmed by 5 bases and J by 5 bases, leaving 11 bases between them. Germline values: CDR1 LNHDA, CDR2 SQIVND (reference sequence). CDR3 size: 13 residues. DNA for the CDR3: TGTGCCAGTAGTGCCGAATATAGAGATACGCAGTATTTT. Encoded protein: CASSAEYRDTQYF.

The V call is TRBV6-1, the J call TRBJ1-5, with TRBD1 matching over 9 bases. There are 16 residues in the CDR3. Germline lookup yields CDR1 MNHNS and CDR2 SASEGT. The ends lost 1 base at V and 5 bases at J; junction bases unmatched: 6. DNA of the CDR3: TGTGCCAGCAGTGAAGTAGACAGGGGGTGGGATCAGCCCCAGCATTTT. Translated: CASSEVDRGWDQPQHF.

V gene TRBV19 combines with J gene TRBJ2-1; possible D gene TRBD1, 5 bases. CDR1 is LNHDA, CDR2 SQIVND, per germline (reference sequence). The CDR3 is 16 residues long. Trimming pared 6 bases from V and 0 bases from J, leaving 15 bases between. The CDR3 nucleotides read TGTGCCAGTAGACAGGCTGGCGTGAGCTCCTACAATGAGCAGTTCTTC. Protein product: CASRQAGVSSYNEQFF.

The chain combines TRBV25-1 with TRBJ2-1, with TRBD2 matching 8 bases. V shed 4 bases, J shed 0 bases, and the junction held 2 bases outside the gene matches. The CDR3 totals 15 residues. CDR1 is MGHDK, CDR2 SYGVNS, per germline. CDR3 nucleotides: TGTGCCAGCAGTGCCAGCGGGAGCTCCTACAATGAGCAGTTCTTC. It is translated as CASSASGSSYNEQFF. Full variable domain (rest looked up from reference TRBV25-1 and TRBJ2-1): EADIYQTPRYLVIGTGKKITLECSQTMGHDKMYWYQQDPGMELHLIHYSYGVNSTEKGDLSSESTVSRIRTEHFPLTLESARPSHTSQYLCASSASGSSYNEQFFGPGTRLTVL.

The rearrangement uses TRBV5-1 and TRBJ1-1; 8 bases are shared with TRBD1. V was pared by 4 bases and J by 3 bases, with 5 bases of the junction left unmatched. The germline V gene has CDR1 SGHRS and CDR2 YFSETQ. The CDR3 is 14 amino acids. In DNA, the CDR3 is TGCGCCAGCAGCCCTGGACAGGGCGACACTGAAGCTTTCTTT. Translated: CASSPGQGDTEAFF.

The rearrangement uses TRBV29-1 and TRBJ2-3; TRBD2 aligns across 8 bases. V was pared by 7 bases and J by 13 bases, with 16 bases of the junction left unmatched. This CDR3 comprises 13 residues. From germline, CDR1 is SQVTM and CDR2 ANQGSEA. The CDR3 region is CSAPGGGLATEYF. The CDR3 DNA sequence: TGCAGCGCCCCTGGGGGAGGACTAGCAACGGAGTATTTT.

The gene calls are TRBV7-9 and TRBJ2-1; tentative D call: TRBD1 (5 bases). Deletions cut 0 bases from V and 1 base from J, with 19 bases between. This CDR3 region has 19 residues. Germline values: CDR1 SEHNR, CDR2 FQNEAQ (reference sequence). CDR3 protein: CASSLAGRQALGSYNEQFF. The CDR3, as DNA: TGTGCCAGCAGCTTAGCGGGGCGGCAAGCGCTTGGGTCCTACAATGAGCAGTTCTTC.

This rearrangement joins TRBV5-6 to TRBJ2-3; TRBD2 agrees at 12 bases. Looked up from germline, CDR1 is SGHDT and CDR2 is YYEEEE. The ends lost 5 bases at V and 5 bases at J; junction bases unmatched: 15. This CDR3 spans 18 amino acids. CDR3 bases: TGTGCCAGCAGGCGTCTAGCGGGAGGGCCCTTAGGCAGAGATACGCAGTATTTT. Its translation is CASRRLAGGPLGRDTQYF.

This clone showed up just once. This chain connects TRBV5-6 to TRBJ2-7; D is unresolved. The V end was cut by 5 bases, the J end by 2 bases, with 11 bases between. Germline V gene sequence: CDR1 SGHDT, CDR2 YYEEEE. The CDR3 covers 13 residues. The CDR3 is CASRYGRTYEQYF. The CDR3 nucleotides read TGTGCCAGCAGATATGGACGGACCTACGAGCAGTACTTC.

The chain carries TRBV30 and TRBJ2-1, with TRBD2 matching 8 bases. The CDR3 covers 16 residues. V was pared by 2 bases and J by 9 bases, with 15 bases of the junction left unmatched. Germline values: CDR1 GTSNPN, CDR2 SVGIG (reference sequence). As DNA, the CDR3 is TGTGCCTGGAGTCGTAGTATCGGGAGGGCCTTTGGTGAGCAGTTCTTC. This encodes CAWSRSIGRAFGEQFF.

This clone has more than one count but fewer than ten. J is TRBJ2-1 and V is TRBV7-3; the D is unclear. The CDR3 spans 12 residues. V was clipped by 5 bases and J by 12 bases, with 14 bases between them. Germline assignment: CDR1 SGHTA and CDR2 FQGTGA. The CDR3 loop reads CASSKMVMGQFF. The CDR3 nucleotides read TGTGCCAGCAGCAAGATGGTGATGGGGCAGTTCTTC.

The V call is TRBV29-1, the J call TRBJ2-6; D remains ambiguous. The V and J ends lost 4 bases and 0 bases respectively, with 4 bases between them. Germline V gene data show CDR1 as SQVTM and CDR2 as ANQGSEA. The CDR3 totals 13 residues. The chain's CDR3 is CSVAGSGANVLTF. In DNA, the CDR3 is TGCAGCGTTGCCGGCTCTGGGGCCAACGTCCTGACTTTC.

This clone appeared a few times. The J gene is TRBJ2-5, the V gene TRBV21-1; the D call TRBD1 from the table was never checked on the DNA. TRBV21-1 is termed a pseudogene. This CDR3 region has 13 residues. CDR3 protein: CASSGTDQETQYF. CDR3 DNA sequence: TGTGCCAGCAGCGGGACAGACCAAGAGACCCAGTACTTC.

This clone was counted a few times. V gene TRBV5-1 combines with J gene TRBJ1-1; 7 bases are a match to TRBD1. The CDR3 runs 14 residues. V shed 4 bases and J 4 bases; nucleotides not matched to a gene: 7. In germline, CDR1 is SGHRS, CDR2 YFSETQ. The CDR3 spells CASSVFPGGTEAFF. As DNA, the CDR3 is TGCGCCAGCAGCGTATTTCCAGGGGGCACTGAAGCTTTCTTT.

Note on this clone: The same CDR3 also results from other DNA sequences found in this sample. V is TRBV30 and J is TRBJ2-7; D unresolved. Per the germline V gene, CDR1 is GTSNPN and CDR2 is SVGIG (reference sequence). The CDR3 spans 11 residues. The V and J ends lost 0 bases and 3 bases respectively, with 3 bases between them. The CDR3 sequence is CAWSVNYEQYF. As DNA, the CDR3 is TGTGCCTGGAGTGTTAACTACGAGCAGTACTTC.

J is TRBJ1-3 and V is TRBV30; no clear D gene. Germline CDR1 is GTSNPN and CDR2 is SVGIG (reference sequence). The CDR3 length is 14 residues. Between the trimmed V and J ends, which lost 0 bases and 1 base, there was a span of 7 bases. As DNA, the CDR3 is TGTGCCTGGAGTGTACTCCGGTCTGGAAACACCATATATTTT. Its protein product is CAWSVLRSGNTIYF.

The V gene is TRBV28, the J gene TRBJ2-5, with D hard to call. CDR1 and CDR2 (germline): MDHEN, SYDVKM. Trimming removed 3 bases at V and 2 bases at J, with 13 bases between. The CDR3 has 15 residues. DNA of the CDR3: TGTGCCAGCAGTTTGGTGCTACCGAAACAAGAGACCCAGTACTTC. Amino acid sequence: CASSLVLPKQETQYF.

This clone has more than one count but fewer than ten. The chain has TRBV10-3 and TRBJ2-1, with D unresolved. This CDR3 is 12 amino acids long. Looked up from germline, CDR1 is ENHRY and CDR2 is SYGVKD. V was shortened by 6 bases and J by 4 bases, with 7 bases between the two germline ends. The CDR3 spells CAISEQYNEQFF. The CDR3, as DNA: TGTGCCATCAGCGAGCAGTACAATGAGCAGTTCTTC.